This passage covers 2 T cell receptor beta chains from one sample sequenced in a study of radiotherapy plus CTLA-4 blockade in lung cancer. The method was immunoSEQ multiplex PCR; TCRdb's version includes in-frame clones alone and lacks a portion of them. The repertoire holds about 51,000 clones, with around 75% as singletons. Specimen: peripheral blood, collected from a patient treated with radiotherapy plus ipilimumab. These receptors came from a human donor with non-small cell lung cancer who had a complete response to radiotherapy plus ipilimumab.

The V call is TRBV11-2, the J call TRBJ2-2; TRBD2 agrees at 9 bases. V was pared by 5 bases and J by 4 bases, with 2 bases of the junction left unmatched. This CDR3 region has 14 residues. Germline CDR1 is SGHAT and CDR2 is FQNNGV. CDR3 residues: CASSLAGLTGELFF. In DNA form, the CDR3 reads TGTGCCAGCAGCCTAGCGGGACTCACCGGGGAGCTGTTTTTT.

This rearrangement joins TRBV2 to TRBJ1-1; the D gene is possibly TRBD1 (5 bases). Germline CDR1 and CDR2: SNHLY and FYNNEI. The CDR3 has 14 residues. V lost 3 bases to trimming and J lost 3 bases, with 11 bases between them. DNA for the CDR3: TGTGCCAGCAGTGAGGGGAGGGGCGACACTGAAGCTTTCTTT. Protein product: CASSEGRGDTEAFF.